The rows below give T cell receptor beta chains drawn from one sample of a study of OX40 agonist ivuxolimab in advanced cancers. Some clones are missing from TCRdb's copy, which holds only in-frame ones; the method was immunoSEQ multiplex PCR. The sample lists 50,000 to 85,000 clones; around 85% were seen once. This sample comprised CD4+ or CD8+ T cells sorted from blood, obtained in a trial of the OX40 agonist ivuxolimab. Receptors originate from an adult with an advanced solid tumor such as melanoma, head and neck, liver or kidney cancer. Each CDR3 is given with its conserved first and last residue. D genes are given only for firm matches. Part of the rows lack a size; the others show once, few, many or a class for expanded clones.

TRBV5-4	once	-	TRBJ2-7	CASRPGLVSNRVGDEQYF	TGTGCCAGCAGGCCTGGACTTGTCTCCAATAGGGTTGGTGACGAGCAGTACTTC
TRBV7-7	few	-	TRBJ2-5	CASSLGVGGQTQYF	TGTGCCAGCAGCTTGGGGGTGGGGGGACAGACCCAGTACTTC
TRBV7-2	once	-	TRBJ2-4	CASSLGGEAKNIQYF	TGTGCCAGCAGCTTAGGGGGGGAAGCCAAAAACATTCAGTACTTC
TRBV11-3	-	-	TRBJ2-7	CASSRYSTGNSYEQYF	TGTGCCAGCAGCCGTTATAGCACAGGGAACTCCTACGAGCAGTACTTC
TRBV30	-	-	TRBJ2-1	CAWHRNNEQFF	TGTGCCTGGCACAGAAACAATGAGCAGTTCTTC
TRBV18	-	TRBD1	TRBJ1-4	CASSQTGRDEKLFF	TGTGCCAGCTCCCAGACAGGGAGAGATGAAAAACTGTTTTTT
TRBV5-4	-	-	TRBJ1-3	CASSLGTYSSSGNTIYF	TGTGCCAGCAGCCTCGGAACCTACTCGAGCTCTGGAAACACCATATATTTT
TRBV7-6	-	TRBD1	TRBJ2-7	CASSATATQGAGEQYF	TGTGCCAGCAGCGCGACCGCTACCCAGGGGGCGGGCGAGCAGTACTTC
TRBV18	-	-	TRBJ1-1	CASSPRGQMNTEAFF	TGTGCCAGCTCACCACGTGGACAGATGAACACTGAAGCTTTCTTT
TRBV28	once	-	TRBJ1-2	CASGPERTEEGYGYTF	TGTGCCAGCGGACCAGAACGGACAGAGGAGGGCTATGGCTACACCTTC
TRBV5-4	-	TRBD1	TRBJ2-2	CASSQGQGTGELFF	TGTGCCAGCAGCCAGGGACAGGGGACCGGGGAGCTGTTTTTT
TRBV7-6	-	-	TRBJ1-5	CASSLVGGNNQPQHF	TGTGCCAGCAGCTTAGTGGGCGGCAACAATCAGCCCCAGCATTTT
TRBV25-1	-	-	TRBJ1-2	CASKTDQGVNGYTF	TGTGCCAGCAAAACAGACCAGGGAGTTAATGGCTACACCTTC
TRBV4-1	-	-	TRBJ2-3	CASSQAVGTDTQYF	TGCGCCAGCAGCCAAGCAGTGGGCACAGATACGCAGTATTTT
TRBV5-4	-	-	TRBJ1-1	CASSLDWVAGRSTEAFF	TGTGCCAGCAGCTTGGATTGGGTGGCGGGGAGGAGCACTGAAGCTTTCTTT
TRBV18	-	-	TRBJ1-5	CASSPSGGQPQHF	TGTGCCAGCTCACCGTCGGGGGGTCAGCCCCAGCATTTT
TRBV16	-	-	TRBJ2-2	CASSQKQGTGELFF	TGTGCCAGCAGCCAAAAGCAGGGCACCGGGGAGCTGTTTTTT
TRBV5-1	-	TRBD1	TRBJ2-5	CASSQGTGKETQYF	TGCGCCAGCAGCCAAGGGACAGGGAAAGAGACCCAGTACTTC
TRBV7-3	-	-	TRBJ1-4	CASSLDGTTNEKLFF	TGTGCCAGCAGCCTTGACGGCACAACTAATGAAAAACTGTTTTTT
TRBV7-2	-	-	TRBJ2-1	CASSWRQHNEQFF	TGTGCCAGCAGCTGGCGACAGCACAATGAGCAGTTCTTC
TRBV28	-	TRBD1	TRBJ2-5	CASTNLGQGQETQYF	TGTGCCAGCACTAATCTCGGACAGGGGCAAGAGACCCAGTACTTC
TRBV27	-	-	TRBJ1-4	CASTSTGRVGKLFF	TGTGCCAGCACTAGCACAGGGAGGGTGGGAAAACTGTTTTTT
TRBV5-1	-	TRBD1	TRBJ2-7	CASSVQGNFAYEQYF	TGCGCCAGCAGCGTACAGGGGAATTTTGCTTACGAGCAGTACTTC
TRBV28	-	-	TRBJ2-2	CASTFNRNTGELFF	TGTGCCAGCACTTTCAACAGGAACACCGGGGAGCTGTTTTTT
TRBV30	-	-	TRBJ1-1	CASELGTEAFF	TGTGCCTCCGAGCTGGGGACTGAAGCTTTCTTT
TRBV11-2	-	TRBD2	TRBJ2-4	CASSLVAGRSDIQYF	TGTGCCAGCAGCTTAGTAGCGGGGAGGTCGGACATTCAGTACTTC
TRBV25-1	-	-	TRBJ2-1	CASTGSGTDFNEQFF	TGTGCCAGCACTGGGTCCGGGACGGACTTTAATGAGCAGTTCTTC
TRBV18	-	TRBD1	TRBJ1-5	CASSMLQGDQPQHF	TGTGCCAGCTCAATGTTACAGGGGGATCAGCCCCAGCATTTT
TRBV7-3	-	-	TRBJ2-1	CASSSRPGKGYNEQFF	TGTGCCAGCAGCTCCCGGCCTGGAAAGGGCTACAATGAGCAGTTCTTC
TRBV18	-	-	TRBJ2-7	CASSQIPVYEQYF	TGTGCCAGCTCACAGATTCCCGTCTACGAGCAGTACTTC
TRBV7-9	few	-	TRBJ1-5	CASSLEGGGNQPQHF	TGTGCCAGCAGCTTAGAGGGTGGTGGCAATCAGCCCCAGCATTTT
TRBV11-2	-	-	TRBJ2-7	CASSWIPSYEQYF	TGTGCCAGCAGTTGGATCCCTAGCTACGAGCAGTACTTC
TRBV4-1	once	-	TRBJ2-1	CASSGPGRHEQFF	TGCGCCAGCAGCGGGCCGGGGAGGCATGAGCAGTTCTTC
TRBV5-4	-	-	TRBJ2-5	CASSVNPGHQAETQYF	TGTGCCAGCAGCGTAAACCCGGGACACCAAGCGGAGACCCAGTACTTC
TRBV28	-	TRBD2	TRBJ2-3	CASSPMGGGGDRDTQYF	TGTGCCAGCAGCCCCATGGGGGGCGGGGGGGATAGAGATACGCAGTATTTT
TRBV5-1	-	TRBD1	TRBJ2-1	CASSLGGTGGNEQFF	TGCGCCAGCAGCTTGGGCGGGACAGGAGGCAATGAGCAGTTCTTC
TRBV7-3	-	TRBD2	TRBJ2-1	CASSLGGSLNEQFF	TGTGCCAGCAGCTTAGGCGGGAGTCTCAATGAGCAGTTCTTC
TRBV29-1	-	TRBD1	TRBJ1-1	CSAGQENTEAFF	TGCAGCGCCGGACAGGAGAACACTGAAGCTTTCTTT
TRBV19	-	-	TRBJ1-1	CASSMVRNTEAFF	TGTGCCAGTAGTATGGTCAGGAACACTGAAGCTTTCTTT
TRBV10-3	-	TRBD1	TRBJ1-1	CAIRMDRGTEAFF	TGTGCCATCAGGATGGACAGGGGCACTGAAGCTTTCTTT
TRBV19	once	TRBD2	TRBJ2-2	CASNQLAGGGGELFF	TGTGCCAGTAATCAACTAGCGGGGGGAGGCGGGGAGCTGTTTTTT
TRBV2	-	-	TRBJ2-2	CAKSMGGRVAGELFF	TGTGCCAAGAGCATGGGGGGGCGCGTGGCTGGGGAGCTGTTTTTT
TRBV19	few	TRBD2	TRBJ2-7	CASSKRASGTGLHEQYF	TGTGCCAGTAGTAAGAGGGCTAGCGGGACCGGGTTGCACGAGCAGTACTTC
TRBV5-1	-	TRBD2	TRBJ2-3	CASSLGLAGGVDTQYF	TGCGCCAGCAGCTTGGGACTAGCGGGAGGTGTGGATACGCAGTATTTT
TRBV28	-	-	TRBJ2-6	CASTLLGGANVLTF	TGTGCCAGCACTCTCTTGGGTGGGGCCAACGTCCTGACTTTC
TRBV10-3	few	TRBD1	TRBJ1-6	CAIAQAGGLSPLHF	TGTGCCATCGCCCAGGCAGGGGGCCTGTCACCCCTCCACTTT
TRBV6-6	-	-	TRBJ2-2	CASSYWDTGELFF	TGTGCCAGCAGTTACTGGGACACCGGGGAGCTGTTTTTT
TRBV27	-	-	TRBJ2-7	CASSPKAEQYF	TGTGCCAGCAGCCCCAAGGCCGAGCAGTACTTC
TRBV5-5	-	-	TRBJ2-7	CASSLRVTTYEQYF	TGTGCCAGCAGCCTCCGGGTCACCACCTACGAGCAGTACTTC
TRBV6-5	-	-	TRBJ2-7	CASSYSPSGSSYEQYF	TGTGCCAGCAGTTACTCCCCCAGCGGAAGCTCCTACGAGCAGTACTTC